A single sample is the source of the 29 T cell receptor beta chains below, sequenced in a study of shared clonotypes between healthy human individuals. TCRdb's copy holds only in-frame clones and misses some; the assay was immunoSEQ multiplex PCR. The data contain under 2,500,000 clones, around 95% of them seen just once; the ten biggest clones take up more than 0.1%. The material sequenced was naive CD4+ T cells sorted from blood. As for subset: CD45RA+ positively selected. These receptors originate from a man aged 18-30 years in good health.

The V and J genes are TRBV6-5 and TRBJ2-2; D is unresolved. The CDR3 has 13 amino acids. The ends were cut back, 7 bases at V and 2 bases at J, with 8 bases in the middle. Looked up from germline, CDR1 is MNHEY and CDR2 is SVGAGI. CDR3 in DNA: TGTGCCAGCAAAACACGAAACACCGGGGAGCTGTTTTTT. Protein product: CASKTRNTGELFF.

The genes are TRBV4-1 and TRBJ2-7; D perhaps matches TRBD2 (7 bases). Trimming removed 0 bases from V and 2 bases from J, with 11 bases in between. The CDR3 runs 15 residues. Looked up from germline, CDR1 is MGHRA and CDR2 is YSYEKL. CDR3 sequence: CASSQDRGAPYEQYF. DNA for the CDR3: TGCGCCAGCAGCCAAGATCGGGGGGCCCCCTACGAGCAGTACTTC.

In the case of this clone: The same CDR3 is also encoded by other DNA sequences in this sample. V usage is TRBV15 and J usage is TRBJ2-5; perhaps TRBD2 as D (6 bases). V lost 0 bases, J lost 5 bases, and 10 bases lay in between. Germline V gene sequence: CDR1 LNHNV, CDR2 YYDKDF (reference sequence). This CDR3 comprises 14 residues. CDR3: CATSRDPSGETQYF. As DNA, the CDR3 is TGTGCCACCAGCAGAGATCCCAGCGGGGAGACCCAGTACTTC. Full variable domain (rest looked up from reference TRBV15 and TRBJ2-5): DAMVIQNPRYQVTQFGKPVTLSCSQTLNHNVMYWYQQKSSQAPKLLFHYYDKDFNNEADTPDNFQSRRPNTSFCFLDIRSPGLGDTAMYLCATSRDPSGETQYFGPGTRLLVL.

This clone was observed a single time. The CDR3 region has the DNA TGTGCCACCAGCAGAGGAAAGGGTCAGCCCCAGCATTTT. Amino acid sequence: CATSRGKGQPQHF. The rearrangement uses TRBV15 and TRBJ1-5; D gene ambiguous. The CDR3 totals 13 residues. The germline gives CDR1 LNHNV, CDR2 YYDKDF (reference sequence). The germline V and J ends were trimmed by 1 base and 6 bases, with 7 bases remaining between them.

The rearrangement links TRBV20-1 to TRBJ2-7; D is unresolved. The CDR3 is made up of 11 amino acids. Per the germline V gene, CDR1 is DFQATT and CDR2 is SNEGSKA (reference sequence). Trimming took 4 bases from V and 6 from J, leaving 10 bases between them. CDR3 in DNA: TGCAGTGCTACTCTCTCTCTCGAGCAGTACTTC. It is translated as CSATLSLEQYF.

The J gene is TRBJ2-7, the V gene TRBV5-4, with D possibly being TRBD1 or TRBD2 (5 bases each). This CDR3 region has 14 residues. Trimming removed 2 bases from V and 7 bases from J, with 16 bases in between. Germline CDR1 and CDR2: SGHNT and YYREEE (reference sequence). As DNA, the CDR3 is TGTGCCAGCAGCTTAGGGGAGCGTCCGGGGGAGCAGTACTTC. Protein product: CASSLGERPGEQYF.

The chain joins TRBV9 to TRBJ2-7; D is unclear. V was clipped by 0 bases and J by 3 bases, with 7 bases between them. This CDR3 contains 13 residues. Germline V gene lookup returns CDR1 SGDLS and CDR2 YYNGEE. The CDR3 DNA reads as TGTGCCAGCAGCGTAGGGGTTCACTACGAGCAGTACTTC. It codes for CASSVGVHYEQYF. The full variable domain, rest sourced from reference TRBV9 and TRBJ2-7, is DSGVTQTPKHLITATGQRVTLRCSPRSGDLSVYWYQQSLDQGLQFLIQYYNGEERAKGNILERFSAQQFPDLHSELNLSSLELGDSALYFCASSVGVHYEQYFGPGTRLTVT.

This chain joins TRBV18 and TRBJ1-3; TRBD1 is a possible D gene (5 bases). The V and J ends lost 0 bases and 2 bases respectively, with 8 bases between them. Germline values: CDR1 KGHSH, CDR2 LQKENI. This CDR3 has 15 residues. CDR3 in amino acids: CASSPPWTPGNTIYF. In nucleotides, the CDR3 is TGTGCCAGCTCACCACCGTGGACACCTGGAAACACCATATATTTT.

The chain joins TRBV5-1 to TRBJ2-3; 9 positions match TRBD2. Germline CDR1 and CDR2: SGHRS and YFSETQ. The length of the CDR3 is 18 residues. After removal of 1 base from V and 1 base from J, the junction contained 10 bases not matched to a gene. Written as DNA, the CDR3 is TGCGCCAGCAGCTTGCGATCTAGCGGGACTCGGGGCACAGATACGCAGTATTTT. Translation gives CASSLRSSGTRGTDTQYF.

The chain uses TRBV6-6 and TRBJ1-5, with 7 nucleotides matching TRBD1. Germline V gene sequence: CDR1 MNHNY, CDR2 SVGAGI (reference sequence). After removal of 5 bases from V and 3 bases from J, the junction contained 10 bases not matched to a gene. The CDR3 extends over 16 amino acids. CDR3 sequence: CASSPRQGTANQPQHF. In DNA, the CDR3 is TGTGCCAGCAGTCCCCGACAGGGAACAGCCAATCAGCCCCAGCATTTT.

This sequence joins TRBV18 and TRBJ2-2; D gene uncertain. Germline loops: CDR1 KGHSH, CDR2 LQKENI. Trimming cost V 5 bases and J 4 bases, with 14 bases left between them. The CDR3 is made up of 15 amino acids. The CDR3 DNA reads as TGTGCCAGCTCATCCCCGGAGATCGTCACCGGGGAGCTGTTTTTT. Translation: CASSSPEIVTGELFF. Full variable domain (outside the CDR3, taken from reference TRBV18 and TRBJ2-2): NAGVMQNPRHLVRRRGQEARLRCSPMKGHSHVYWYRQLPEEGLKFMVYLQKENIIDESGMPKERFSAEFPKEGPSILRIQQVVRGDSAAYFCASSSPEIVTGELFFGEGSRLTVL.

This chain connects TRBV5-4 to TRBJ2-5; tentatively, D is TRBD1 (6 bases). V was pared by 4 bases and J by 5 bases, with 18 bases between. CDR1 SGHNT and CDR2 YYREEE come from the germline V gene (reference sequence). The CDR3 extends over 15 amino acids. CDR3: CASSPIEGRGETQYF. The CDR3 DNA sequence: TGTGCCAGCAGCCCGATTGAGGGCAGGGGTGAGACCCAGTACTTC.

The chain has TRBV7-9 and TRBJ2-7; 7 bases agree with TRBD1. The germline CDR1 and CDR2 sequences are SEHNR and FQNEAQ (reference sequence). The CDR3 runs 14 residues. V lost 5 bases to trimming and J lost 0 bases; unmatched junction nucleotides: 4. CDR3 sequence (DNA): TGTGCCAGCAGCCGAGGACAGGCCTCCTACGAGCAGTACTTC. Translating gives CASSRGQASYEQYF.

The CDR3 DNA reads TGTGCCAGCAGTGAGGGACGGCTCTACGAGCAGTACTTC. Protein: CASSEGRLYEQYF. V and J are TRBV2 and TRBJ2-7; D possibly matches TRBD1 or TRBD2 (5 bases each). Germline V lookup: CDR1 SNHLY, CDR2 FYNNEI. V gave up 3 bases and J gave up 3 bases, with 9 bases separating them. This CDR3 contains 13 residues.

The V gene is TRBV19, the J gene TRBJ2-7; 7 bases are shared with TRBD1. Germline loops: CDR1 LNHDA, CDR2 SQIVND (reference sequence). CDR3 size: 15 residues. V lost 3 bases, J lost 0 bases, and 5 bases stayed unmatched. CDR3 region: CASSIEQGISYEQYF. The CDR3 DNA follows: TGTGCCAGTAGTATTGAACAGGGGATCTCCTACGAGCAGTACTTC.

This clone was seen once. The chain joins TRBV11-2 to TRBJ2-3; possible D gene TRBD1, 5 bases. The germline V and J ends were trimmed by 2 bases and 1 base, with 13 bases remaining between them. Germline CDR1 reads SGHAT; CDR2 reads FQNNGV. CDR3 length equals 16 residues. CDR3 protein: CASSLSQGKGTDTQYF. The CDR3 nucleotides are TGTGCCAGCAGCTTAAGTCAGGGTAAAGGCACAGATACGCAGTATTTT.

In this sample, this clone turned up once. V is TRBV14 and J is TRBJ1-3; 8 bases map to TRBD1. Germline V CDR1 and CDR2: SGHDN, FVKESK. V lost 3 bases to trimming and J lost 1 base; unmatched junction nucleotides: 14. CDR3 length equals 19 residues. CDR3 DNA sequence: TGTGCCAGCAGCCAGTACGACAGGGGTCATAAGACTTCTGGAAACACCATATATTTT. It yields the protein CASSQYDRGHKTSGNTIYF. The full variable domain, with the rest looked up from reference TRBV14 and TRBJ1-3, is EAGVTQFPSHSVIEKGQTVTLRCDPISGHDNLYWYRRVMGKEIKFLLHFVKESKQDESGMPNNRFLAERTGGTYSTLKVQPAELEDSGVYFCASSQYDRGHKTSGNTIYFGEGSWLTVV.

This chain links TRBV15 with TRBJ2-7; 10 nucleotides agree with TRBD1. Germline-derived CDR1 and CDR2 are LNHNV and YYDKDF (reference sequence). The CDR3 extends over 15 amino acids. V gave up 3 bases and J gave up 7 bases; unmatched junction bases: 9. CDR3 region: CATSSGRRTGGEQYF. CDR3 nucleotides: TGTGCCACCAGCAGTGGCAGGAGGACAGGGGGGGAGCAGTACTTC.

CDR3 sequence: CASSREGASENQYF. The CDR3 region has the DNA TGTGCCAGCAGCCGAGAAGGGGCCTCCGAGAACCAGTACTTC. The rearrangement joins TRBV7-9 to TRBJ2-7; perhaps TRBD1 as D (5 bases). This CDR3 has 14 residues. Per germline, CDR1 SEHNR and CDR2 FQNEAQ (reference sequence). V lost 5 bases and J lost 10, with 21 bases in between. The full variable domain, with the rest looked up from reference TRBV7-9 and TRBJ2-7, is DTGVSQNPRHKITKRGQNVTFRCDPISEHNRLYWYRQTLGQGPEFLTYFQNEAQLEKSRLLSDRFSAERPKGSFSTLEIQRTEQGDSAMYLCASSREGASENQYFGPGTRLTVT.

The V gene is TRBV19, the J gene TRBJ1-5; the D gene is possibly TRBD1 (6 bases). Germline CDR1 LNHDA, CDR2 SQIVND (reference sequence). The V gene lost 3 bases and the J gene lost 0 bases, with 15 bases spanning the gap. The CDR3 loop spans 17 amino acids. The DNA for the CDR3 is TGTGCCAGTAGTATTAGGGGGGCAGATTATAGCAATCAGCCCCAGCATTTT. It encodes CASSIRGADYSNQPQHF.

V usage is TRBV9 and J usage is TRBJ2-5; a weak D match, TRBD2 (6 bases). The germline CDR1 and CDR2 sequences are SGDLS and YYNGEE. This CDR3 region has 14 residues. V was shortened by 7 bases and J by 3 bases, with 16 bases between the two germline ends. CDR3 residues: CASAEGTGKETQYF. The CDR3 region has the DNA TGTGCCAGCGCTGAGGGGACTGGGAAAGAGACCCAGTACTTC.

This chain connects TRBV29-1 to TRBJ2-2; D unclear. V was shortened by 4 bases and J by 5 bases, with 11 bases between the two germline ends. CDR1 and CDR2 from the germline V gene are SQVTM and ANQGSEA. There are 13 residues in the CDR3. The CDR3: CSVGLQLTGELFF. The CDR3 nucleotides read TGCAGCGTTGGTTTACAGTTAACCGGGGAGCTGTTTTTT.

The V gene is TRBV6-7, the J gene TRBJ2-7, with D perhaps being TRBD1 or TRBD2 (5 bases each). Being an ORF, TRBV6-7 has a function that is uncertain. The CDR3 sequence is 16 residues long. The germline V and J ends were trimmed by 6 bases and 2 bases, with 20 bases remaining between them. The CDR3 here is CASRLGAPFWPYEQYF. In nucleotides, the CDR3 is TGTGCCAGCAGACTCGGGGCGCCCTTTTGGCCCTACGAGCAGTACTTC.

A single count supports this clone. The gene calls are TRBV9 and TRBJ2-3; 8 bases are shared with TRBD2. The CDR3 has 16 amino acids. Germline V gene lookup returns CDR1 SGDLS and CDR2 YYNGEE. With 7 bases clipped from V and 2 bases from J, the junction kept 12 bases outside the gene matches. CDR3 bases: TGTGCCAGCGCCTCAGGCCCGGGGGGGGCCACAGATACGCAGTATTTT. Protein product: CASASGPGGATDTQYF.

The chain combines TRBV30 with TRBJ1-3, with 8 positions matching TRBD1. Per germline, CDR1 GTSNPN and CDR2 SVGIG (reference sequence). This CDR3 region has 16 residues. With 2 bases clipped from V and 5 bases from J, the junction kept 11 bases outside the gene matches. The CDR3 bases are TGTGCCTGGAGTCCCTTGACAGGGGTTAATAGAAACACCATATATTTT. Amino acid sequence: CAWSPLTGVNRNTIYF.

As for this clone: This specimen includes other DNA sequences encoding the same CDR3. The J gene is TRBJ1-6, the V gene TRBV5-1; D remains ambiguous. Looked up from germline, CDR1 is SGHRS and CDR2 is YFSETQ. This CDR3 contains 13 residues. V lost 0 bases to trimming and J lost 7 bases, with 5 bases between them. The CDR3 protein is CASSLDPNSPLHF. CDR3 DNA sequence: TGCGCCAGCAGCTTGGACCCAAATTCACCCCTCCACTTT.

This chain links TRBV6-6 with TRBJ2-2; 9 nucleotides match TRBD2. J lost 0 bases, V lost 2 bases, and 1 base had no gene match. The CDR3 is 16 residues long. CDR1 MNHNY and CDR2 SVGAGI come from the germline V gene (reference sequence). CDR3 protein: CASSYGGRANTGELFF. The CDR3 DNA is TGTGCCAGCAGTTACGGCGGGAGGGCGAACACCGGGGAGCTGTTTTTT.

The V and J genes are TRBV7-2 and TRBJ2-5; 8 nucleotides match TRBD2. The V gene end was trimmed by 5 bases and the J gene end by 5 bases; junction bases not matched to a gene: 10. Germline lookup yields CDR1 SGHTA and CDR2 FQGNSA. This CDR3 has 15 residues. CDR3 DNA: TGTGCCAGCAGCACCCCAGCGGGAGTAAAGGAGACCCAGTACTTC. Its translation: CASSTPAGVKETQYF.

The chain combines TRBV27 with TRBJ1-2; D might be TRBD1 (6 bases). Between the trimmed V and J ends, which lost 5 bases and 11 bases, there was a span of 30 bases. This CDR3 has 17 residues. CDR1 is MNHEY and CDR2 is SMNVEV in the germline V gene (reference sequence). In DNA form, the CDR3 reads TGTGCCAGCAGTCCCTATGCAGCAGTTTATGAGCGGGGGCTATACACCTTC. Translating gives CASSPYAAVYERGLYTF.